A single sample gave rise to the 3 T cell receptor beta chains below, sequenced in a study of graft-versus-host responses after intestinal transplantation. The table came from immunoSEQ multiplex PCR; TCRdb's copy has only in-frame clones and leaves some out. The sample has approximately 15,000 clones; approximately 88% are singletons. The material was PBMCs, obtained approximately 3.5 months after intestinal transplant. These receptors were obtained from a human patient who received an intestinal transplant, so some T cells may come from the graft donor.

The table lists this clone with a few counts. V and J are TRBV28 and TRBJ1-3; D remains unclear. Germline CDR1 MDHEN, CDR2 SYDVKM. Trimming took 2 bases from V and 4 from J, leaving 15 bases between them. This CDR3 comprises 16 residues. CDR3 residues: CASSLRPGGIGNTIYF. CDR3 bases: TGTGCCAGCAGTTTAAGGCCAGGAGGAATCGGAAACACCATATATTTT.

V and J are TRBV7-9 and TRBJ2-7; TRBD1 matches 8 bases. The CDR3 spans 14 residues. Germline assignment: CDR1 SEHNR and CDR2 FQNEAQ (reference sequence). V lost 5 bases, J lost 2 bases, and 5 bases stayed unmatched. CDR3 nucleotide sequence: TGTGCCAGCAGCATCTTGACAGGGGCCTACGAGCAGTACTTC. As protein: CASSILTGAYEQYF.

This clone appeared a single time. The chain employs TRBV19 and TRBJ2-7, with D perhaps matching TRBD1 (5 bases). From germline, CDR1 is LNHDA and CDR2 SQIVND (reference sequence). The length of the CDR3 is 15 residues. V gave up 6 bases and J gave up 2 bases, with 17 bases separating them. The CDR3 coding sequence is TGTGCCAGTAGCGAGAGAGCCAGGGTAGCCTACGAGCAGTACTTC. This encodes CASSERARVAYEQYF.